Following are 3 T cell receptor beta chains from one sample sequenced in a study of CD8 T cells in Susac syndrome. Random-hexamer reverse transcription was applied to about 0.45 to 1 ug RNA. TCRdb re-derived calls from the immunoSEQ multiplex PCR reads in MiXCR, one entry per CDR3 protein. The sample has roughly 190,000 distinct CDR3 sequences; about 94% are singletons. Source material: CD4+ T cells from PBMCs. Receptors were obtained from a human donor in good health.

This chain connects TRBV7-9 to TRBJ1-4; D is ambiguous. With 2 bases removed from V and 0 bases from J, the gap between germline ends came to 10 bases. This CDR3 contains 16 residues. Per germline, CDR1 SEHNR and CDR2 FQNEAQ (reference sequence). DNA for the CDR3: TGTGCCAGCAGCTTACAGATCTCTGCAACTAATGAAAAACTGTTTTTT. Translated: CASSLQISATNEKLFF.

J is TRBJ2-7 and V is TRBV14; no firm D call. The CDR3 has 13 amino acids. Germline CDR1 is SGHDN and CDR2 is FVKESK. V was cut by 4 bases and J by 2 bases, with 9 bases left in between. CDR3 in amino acids: CASSLNVPYEQYF. CDR3 DNA sequence: TGTGCCAGCAGCCTAAATGTCCCCTACGAGCAGTACTTC.

The V and J genes are TRBV2 and TRBJ2-3; 11 bases map to TRBD2. Trimming took 4 bases from V and 2 from J; bases not matched to a gene: 5. CDR1 is SNHLY and CDR2 is FYNNEI in the germline V gene. This CDR3 has 16 amino acids. The CDR3 loop is CASSGRLAGTTDTQYF. CDR3 DNA sequence: TGTGCCAGCAGTGGACGACTAGCGGGAACCACAGATACGCAGTATTTT.